Each of the 20 T cell receptor beta chains below was sequenced from the same sample in a study of blood T cell repertoires in COVID-19. Here immunoSEQ multiplex PCR was the method, and the copy in TCRdb shows in-frame clones only, minus some. The sample yields around 200,000 clones, about 84% seen once. Sequencing was carried out using PBMCs or T cells enriched from blood (not recorded which). Source of these receptors: a woman in her thirties or forties with acute COVID-19.

V gene TRBV11-2 combines with J gene TRBJ2-1; 9 bases line up with TRBD2. The germline CDR1 and CDR2 sequences are SGHAT and FQNNGV. The CDR3 is made up of 16 amino acids. Trimming cost V 0 bases and J 6 bases; bases outside gene matches: 6. The chain's CDR3 is CASSLDAGLALNEQFF. CDR3 DNA sequence: TGTGCCAGCAGCTTAGATGCAGGACTAGCGCTCAATGAGCAGTTCTTC. The whole variable domain, filled in from reference TRBV11-2 and TRBJ2-1, reads EAGVAQSPRYKIIEKRQSVAFWCNPISGHATLYWYQQILGQGPKLLIQFQNNGVVDDSQLPKDRFSAERLKGVDSTLKIQPAKLEDSAVYLCASSLDAGLALNEQFFGPGTRLTVL.

V gene TRBV2 combines with J gene TRBJ2-2; D remains unclear. CDR1 SNHLY and CDR2 FYNNEI come from the germline V gene. The CDR3 is 11 amino acids. V was cut by 10 bases and J by 5 bases, with 8 bases left in between. The CDR3 region has the DNA TGTGCCACCGGAGCGACCGGGGAGCTGTTTTTT. Protein sequence: CATGATGELFF.

The V and J genes are TRBV2 and TRBJ1-6; D ambiguous. Germline CDR1 and CDR2: SNHLY and FYNNEI. This CDR3 comprises 15 residues. The V end lost 3 bases, the J end lost 9 bases, and 15 bases lay between the germline ends. The chain's CDR3 is CASSERQNIGSPLHF. The CDR3 DNA is TGTGCCAGCAGTGAGCGGCAGAATATAGGTTCACCCCTCCACTTT.

The count of this clone is one. The genes are TRBV28 and TRBJ1-5; perhaps TRBD1 as D (5 bases). Germline V gene data show CDR1 as MDHEN and CDR2 as SYDVKM. The CDR3 consists of 14 residues. V dropped 5 bases and J dropped 5 bases, with 13 bases sitting between them. This CDR3 is CASSGGHPDQPQHF. CDR3 DNA: TGTGCCAGCAGTGGTGGACATCCAGATCAGCCCCAGCATTTT.

The rearrangement links TRBV7-6 to TRBJ1-2; TRBD1 aligns across 8 bases. Germline CDR1 reads SGHVS; CDR2 reads FNYEAQ. J lost 8 bases, V lost 3 bases, and 5 bases had no gene match. The CDR3 is 13 residues long. CDR3 protein: CASSLDRDYGYTF. The CDR3 region has the DNA TGTGCCAGCAGCTTGGACAGGGATTACGGCTACACCTTC.

The V gene is TRBV12-3 or TRBV12-4, the J gene TRBJ1-1, with no clear D. This CDR3 contains 13 residues. Trimming removed 5 bases from V and 1 base from J, with 8 bases in between. The CDR3 DNA follows: TGTGCCAGCAGTAACCAGGAGAACACTGAAGCTTTCTTT. It specifies CASSNQENTEAFF.

This clone was found a few times. The chain uses TRBV27 and TRBJ2-7, with TRBD2 matching 13 bases. CDR1 and CDR2 (germline): MNHEY, SMNVEV (reference sequence). The V segment lost 2 bases and the J segment 6 bases; nucleotides outside the gene matches: 16. The CDR3 covers 19 residues. The CDR3 coding sequence is TGTGCCAGCAGTTTACAACTAGCGGGAGGGCCCCTCCCAGCGGTCGAGCAGTACTTC. This gives the protein CASSLQLAGGPLPAVEQYF.

This clone was seen just once. The chain combines TRBV27 with TRBJ2-7; TRBD1 matches 7 bases. The germline CDR1 and CDR2 sequences are MNHEY and SMNVEV (reference sequence). The CDR3 consists of 12 residues. V trimming: 3 bases; J trimming: 6 bases; junction bases outside the gene matches: 2. CDR3 nucleotides: TGTGCCAGCAGTTTCGACAGGGTCGAGCAGTACTTC. This translates into CASSFDRVEQYF.

This clone was observed once. The V gene is TRBV5-1, the J gene TRBJ2-1; D is perhaps TRBD1 (6 bases). This CDR3 spans 14 amino acids. Between the trimmed V and J ends, which lost 4 bases and 9 bases, there was a span of 17 bases. Germline assignment: CDR1 SGHRS and CDR2 YFSETQ. CDR3 sequence: CASSGTTGSGEQFF. In nucleotides, the CDR3 is TGCGCCAGCAGCGGAACCACAGGGTCGGGTGAGCAGTTCTTC.

This chain links TRBV11-2 with TRBJ1-3; D gene uncertain. Germline loops: CDR1 SGHAT, CDR2 FQNNGV. The CDR3 covers 14 residues. Trimming took 5 bases from V and 0 from J, leaving 8 bases between them. CDR3 nucleotides: TGTGCCAGCAGCGCGGTGCGCTCTGGAAACACCATATATTTT. Translation: CASSAVRSGNTIYF.

This sequence joins TRBV12-3 or TRBV12-4 and TRBJ1-1; D gene ambiguous. This CDR3 has 13 residues. Trimming took 6 bases from V and 2 from J, leaving 10 bases between them. This chain's CDR3 is CASRALRNTEAFF. CDR3 sequence (DNA): TGTGCCAGCAGGGCCCTTCGAAACACTGAAGCTTTCTTT.

The chain has TRBV9 and TRBJ1-4; possible D gene TRBD1, 6 bases. The germline V gene has CDR1 SGDLS and CDR2 YYNGEE. There are 14 residues in the CDR3. Trimming took off 0 bases at V and 8 bases at J, with 11 bases between the two ends. In nucleotides, the CDR3 is TGTGCCAGCAGCGTAGGGGGGCTGGGGGAAAAACTGTTTTTT. This sequence encodes CASSVGGLGEKLFF.

With respect to this clone: The same CDR3 is also encoded by other DNA sequences in this sample. This rearrangement joins TRBV30 to TRBJ1-5; D unclear. V was cut by 1 base and J by 3 bases, with 7 bases left in between. Germline CDR1 GTSNPN, CDR2 SVGIG (reference sequence). The CDR3 length is 13 residues. CDR3 nucleotide sequence: TGTGCCTGGAGTGCGGGTGACAATCAGCCCCAGCATTTT. Translating it yields CAWSAGDNQPQHF.

This clone has a handful of counts. The V call is TRBV19, the J call TRBJ1-2; weak D call: TRBD1 (5 bases). The CDR3 is 12 residues long. In germline, CDR1 is LNHDA, CDR2 SQIVND (reference sequence). Trimming took off 6 bases at V and 4 bases at J, with 9 bases between the two ends. CDR3 in amino acids: CASRQEFYGYTF. The CDR3 DNA reads as TGTGCCAGTAGACAGGAATTCTATGGCTACACCTTC.

The chain employs TRBV12-3 or TRBV12-4 and TRBJ1-1; no definite D call. The ends were cut back, 3 bases at V and 5 bases at J, with 10 bases in the middle. The CDR3 runs 13 residues. The CDR3 DNA reads as TGTGCCAGCAGTTTTAACGGAGAAACTGAAGCTTTCTTT. Protein sequence: CASSFNGETEAFF.

The table lists this clone with a few counts. This chain connects TRBV5-1 to TRBJ2-1; TRBD2 might be the D (6 bases). V was cut by 0 bases and J by 2 bases, with 9 bases left in between. The length of the CDR3 is 15 residues. Germline loops: CDR1 SGHRS, CDR2 YFSETQ. The CDR3 spells CASSLGPGAYNEQFF. The CDR3 nucleotides read TGCGCCAGCAGCTTGGGGCCGGGGGCCTACAATGAGCAGTTCTTC. Full variable domain (remainder filled in from reference TRBV5-1 and TRBJ2-1): KAGVTQTPRYLIKTRGQQVTLSCSPISGHRSVSWYQQTPGQGLQFLFEYFSETQRNKGNFPGRFSGRQFSNSRSEMNVSTLELGDSALYLCASSLGPGAYNEQFFGPGTRLTVL.

The chain carries TRBV25-1 and TRBJ1-2; 10 bases line up with TRBD1. Germline CDR1 and CDR2: MGHDK and SYGVNS. The CDR3 has 15 amino acids. After removal of 0 bases from V and 6 bases from J, the junction contained 4 bases not matched to a gene. For the CDR3, the DNA is TGTGCCAGCAGTGAATATGAGACAGGGGGCCATGGCTACACCTTC. It codes for CASSEYETGGHGYTF.

The chain is built from TRBV5-1 and TRBJ2-3; a weak D match, TRBD2 (5 bases). This CDR3 has 15 amino acids. V was trimmed by 4 bases and J by 4 bases, leaving 16 bases between them. Germline CDR1 SGHRS, CDR2 YFSETQ. The CDR3 coding sequence is TGCGCCAGCAGCCGCATCGGGATGGAGGCAGATACGCAGTATTTT. This encodes CASSRIGMEADTQYF.

The V gene is TRBV4-2, the J gene TRBJ1-4, with 9 bases that match TRBD1. After removal of 0 bases from V and 8 bases from J, the junction contained 4 bases not matched to a gene. The V gene's germline CDR1 is LGHNA and CDR2 YNFKEQ. This CDR3 has 15 residues. This CDR3 reads CASSQDRTGEEKLFF. In DNA, the CDR3 is TGTGCCAGCAGCCAAGACCGGACAGGGGAGGAAAAACTGTTTTTT.

This clone occurred many times. This chain links TRBV3-1 (or the pseudogene TRBV3-2) with TRBJ1-6; unclear D gene. Per germline, CDR1 LGHDT and CDR2 YNNKEL (reference sequence). The germline V and J ends were trimmed by 3 bases and 7 bases, with 7 bases remaining between them. The CDR3 spans 13 residues. The chain's CDR3 is CASSQGLNSPLHF. The CDR3 nucleotides are TGTGCCAGCAGCCAGGGCCTCAATTCACCCCTCCACTTT.